This TCR beta chain was obtained from a study of shared clonotypes between healthy human individuals. Study-wide background: Donors had three CD4 naive, three CD4 memory, two CD8 naive and one CD8 memory plate apiece.

The split of CD4+ cells yielded CD45RA+ naive and CD45RA-negative memory subsets. The study's findings and limits: Represented genetic and exposure-history diversity was restricted by having few donors. Of the naive CD4 clonotypes, around 4.8% were shared across a handful of donors.

The CDR3 runs to 16 residues. The V and J ends lost 6 bases and 2 bases, in that order; junction bases with no gene match: 7. Germline V CDR1 and CDR2: SGHDT, YYEEEE. Profiling relied on immunoSEQ multiplex PCR, and the TCRdb table lists in-frame clones only, not all of them. The data hold approximately 2,000,000 clones, with 85% to 95% observed a single time. On this clone: Its matching antigen is unknown.

The TCR originated in a man aged 18 to 30 in good health. Some clones in this sample may be carry-over from other donors' samples. The rearrangement links TRBV5-6 to TRBJ2-2; 10 positions agree with TRBD2. Sequencing used naive CD4+ T cells from PBMCs. The sample's subset: CD45RA+ positively selected. DNA of the CDR3: TGTGCCAGCATCAGGACTAGCGGTTCAAACACCGGGGAGCTGTTTTTT. This translates into CASIRTSGSNTGELFF. Full variable domain (outside the CDR3, taken from reference TRBV5-6 and TRBJ2-2): DAGVTQSPTHLIKTRGQQVTLRCSPKSGHDTVSWYQQALGQGPQFIFQYYEEEERQRGNFPDRFSGHQFPNYSSELNVNALLLGDSALYLCASIRTSGSNTGELFFGEGSRLTVL.